The 10 T cell receptor beta chains below come from one sample, sequenced in a study of T cell responses to AZD1222 COVID-19 vaccine. Libraries were prepared by immunoSEQ multiplex PCR; TCRdb keeps only in-frame clonotypes and omits some of them. Here the sample spans approximately 110,000 clones, about 90% being singletons. The sequencing used peripheral blood, collected 28 days after the second AZD1222 dose. These receptors were obtained from an adult who received the AZD1222 COVID-19 vaccine.

This sequence joins TRBV7-2 and TRBJ2-3; D is uncertain. Germline V lookup: CDR1 SGHTA, CDR2 FQGNSA. V gave up 2 bases and J gave up 0 bases, with 15 bases separating them. This CDR3 comprises 17 residues. Written as DNA, the CDR3 is TGTGCCAGCAGCTTAAGGTTGGGCGGAGCTAGCACAGATACGCAGTATTTT. This encodes CASSLRLGGASTDTQYF.

This clone was picked up one time. The chain is built from TRBV28 and TRBJ2-1; 15 bases match TRBD2. There are 14 residues in the CDR3. Germline trimming cut 5 bases from V and 8 bases from J; bases unmatched to any gene: 1. Per germline, CDR1 MDHEN and CDR2 SYDVKM. The CDR3 loop is CASSGTSGRYEQFF. CDR3 bases: TGTGCCAGCAGTGGGACTAGCGGGAGGTATGAGCAGTTCTTC. Complete variable domain (other parts from reference TRBV28 and TRBJ2-1): DVKVTQSSRYLVKRTGEKVFLECVQDMDHENMFWYRQDPGLGLRLIYFSYDVKMKEKGDIPEGYSVSREKKERFSLILESASTNQTSMYLCASSGTSGRYEQFFGPGTRLTVL.

V and J are TRBV5-1 and TRBJ2-7; TRBD1 agrees at 12 bases. Germline-derived CDR1 and CDR2 are SGHRS and YFSETQ. The CDR3 length is 15 residues. Losses at the gene ends were 4 bases for V and 6 bases for J; bases not matched to a gene: 8. For the CDR3, the DNA is TGCGCCAGCAGCGCGGGGACAGGGGGCTTAAGCGAGCAGTACTTC. As protein: CASSAGTGGLSEQYF. Together with reference TRBV5-1 and TRBJ2-7, the CDR3 gives the full variable domain: KAGVTQTPRYLIKTRGQQVTLSCSPISGHRSVSWYQQTPGQGLQFLFEYFSETQRNKGNFPGRFSGRQFSNSRSEMNVSTLELGDSALYLCASSAGTGGLSEQYFGPGTRLTVT.

Here the CDR3 DNA reads TGTGCCAGCATAAATGGAAACACCATATATTTT. Translating gives CASINGNTIYF. The V gene is TRBV25-1, the J gene TRBJ1-3; D gene unclear. Trimming left V 7 bases short and J 3 bases short, with 4 bases between. The CDR3 runs to 11 residues. The germline V gene has CDR1 MGHDK and CDR2 SYGVNS.

The rearrangement joins TRBV3-1 (or the pseudogene TRBV3-2) to TRBJ2-5, with D unclear. The CDR3 consists of 12 residues. Trimming stripped 4 bases from V and 1 base from J, with 4 bases between. Germline V gene data show CDR1 as LGHDT and CDR2 as YNNKEL (reference sequence). CDR3 DNA sequence: TGTGCCAGCAGCCCCTCCCAAGAGACCCAGTACTTC. Amino acids: CASSPSQETQYF.

The count of this clone is one. V gene TRBV3-1 (or the pseudogene TRBV3-2) combines with J gene TRBJ1-5, with TRBD1 matching over 9 bases. The junction had 6 bases not matched to a gene; V was cut back by 4 bases and J by 8 bases. The CDR3 is 14 residues long. Germline V gene data show CDR1 as LGHDT and CDR2 as YNNKEL (reference sequence). CDR3 DNA: TGTGCCAGCAGCCTCGGGACAGGGAATAAGCCCCAGCATTTT. Its translation: CASSLGTGNKPQHF.

The chain is built from TRBV19 and TRBJ1-6; D unclear. Germline V lookup: CDR1 LNHDA, CDR2 SQIVND (reference sequence). V was clipped by 6 bases and J by 2 bases, with 11 bases between them. The CDR3 covers 15 residues. CDR3 nucleotides: TGTGCCAGTAGCGCGACCGGGACCTATAATTCACCCCTCCACTTT. Its protein is CASSATGTYNSPLHF.

Notes on this clone: This CDR3 is also generated by other DNA sequences in the sample. The V and J genes are TRBV5-1 and TRBJ1-5; no firm D call. From germline, CDR1 is SGHRS and CDR2 YFSETQ. CDR3 length: 13 amino acids. The V end lost 0 bases, the J end lost 4 bases, and 5 bases lay between the germline ends. The CDR3 protein is CASSLAGNQPQHF. Here the CDR3 DNA reads TGCGCCAGCAGCTTGGCCGGTAATCAGCCCCAGCATTTT.

This chain joins TRBV6-5 and TRBJ1-4; D perhaps matches TRBD1 (5 bases). From germline, CDR1 is MNHEY and CDR2 SVGAGI. Trimming took off 5 bases at V and 0 bases at J, with 7 bases between the two ends. This CDR3 contains 14 residues. This chain's CDR3 is CASSPGTTNEKLFF. The CDR3 coding sequence is TGTGCCAGCAGTCCAGGGACAACTAATGAAAAACTGTTTTTT.

Worth noting for this clone: Germline and junction disagree at one end, which may indicate a read error. J is TRBJ1-2 and V is TRBV3-1 (or the pseudogene TRBV3-2); possible D gene TRBD1, 6 bases. The CDR3 extends over 13 amino acids. The V gene's germline CDR1 is LGHDT and CDR2 YNNKEL (reference sequence). CDR3 DNA: TGTGCCAGTTCGGGACACCAAAACTTTGGCTACACCTTC. This translates into CASSGHQNFGYTF.